These T cell receptor beta chains were read from a single sample in a study of T cell repertoires in cytomegalovirus infection. Their specific antigens are unknown. MiXCR, applied by TCRdb to the reads, yields one record per CDR3 protein. The sample records approximately 340,000 distinct CDR3 sequences, 25% to 35% being singletons. The sequences come from cultured PBMCs, collected from culture after CMV antigen stimulation. These receptors all stem from a human donor in good health (CMV status not recorded). Some clones in this sample may be carry-over from other donors' samples. Both conserved end residues are part of each CDR3. The D gene is left open where the match is weak. A clone size is listed for some rows: how often the clone was seen (once, few, many), or a class if it is expanded.

TGTGCCAGCAGCCCTCGGCCGCATTTGCGATTCTACAATGAGCAGTTCTTC	CASSPRPHLRFYNEQFF	TRBJ2-1	TRBV7-9	.	.
TGTGCCAGCAATTGGGTTGGCAGTGAAGCTTTCTTT	CASNWVGSEAFF	TRBJ1-1	TRBV6-6	.	few
TGTGCCAGCAGCCGGACAGGGGATGGCACCCAGTACTTC	CASSRTGDGTQYF	TRBJ2-5	TRBV6-1	TRBD1	few
TGTGCCAGCAGTTTATTCCTAGCGGACTACAATGAGCAGTTCTTC	CASSLFLADYNEQFF	TRBJ2-1	TRBV27	TRBD2	.
TGTGCCAGCAGTTACTCCCGTGTTGTGGTCTGGTACTTC	CASSYSRVVVWYF	TRBJ2-4	TRBV6-6	.	few
TGTGCCAGTAGTATCCCAGCCAGGGGGTTCTACAATGAGCAGTTCTTC	CASSIPARGFYNEQFF	TRBJ2-1	TRBV19	TRBD1	.
TGTGCCAGCAGTCCATTCCGGACAATACTCTACGAGCAGTACTTC	CASSPFRTILYEQYF	TRBJ2-7	TRBV7-9	.	many
TGTGCCAGCAGCCCCTCATTCTCTGGGGCCAACGTCCTGACTTTC	CASSPSFSGANVLTF	TRBJ2-6	TRBV7-9	.	many
TGTGCCAGCAGTTTTGGTACATGGAGAAACATTCAGTACTTC	CASSFGTWRNIQYF	TRBJ2-4	TRBV6-6	.	.
TGTGCCAGCAGCGAGGGGGGTCACGAGCAGTACTTC	CASSEGGHEQYF	TRBJ2-7	TRBV11-2	.	many
TGTGCCAGCAGCTTAGCGCACAGATCTCAGCCCCAGCATTTT	CASSLAHRSQPQHF	TRBJ1-5	TRBV7-2	.	many
TGTGCCAGCAGCTTAGACGGGGTCGACTACGAGCAGTACTTC	CASSLDGVDYEQYF	TRBJ2-7	TRBV7-2	.	many
TGTGCCAGCAGTACCCTGAGCGGGAGTGGCGAGCAGTACTTC	CASSTLSGSGEQYF	TRBJ2-7	TRBV6-5	TRBD2	few
TGTGCCAGCAGTTACTCTGCTCTCGAGACCCAGTACTTC	CASSYSALETQYF	TRBJ2-5	TRBV6-6	.	.
TGTGCCAGCAGTCCTGGGACAGGGCCTTCCTACGAGCAGTACTTC	CASSPGTGPSYEQYF	TRBJ2-7	TRBV12-3/TRBV12-4	TRBD1	.
TGTGCCAGCAGCCTGATACAGGAAGGGGACTATGGCTACACCTTC	CASSLIQEGDYGYTF	TRBJ1-2	TRBV7-8	.	many
TGTGCCAGCAGCTTAGATCGAGGGACGAGAGGAAACACCATATATTTT	CASSLDRGTRGNTIYF	TRBJ1-3	TRBV7-6	.	.
TGTGCCAGCAGCTCCGGCGGGGCGGAACGCAACTATGGCTACACCTTC	CASSSGGAERNYGYTF	TRBJ1-2	TRBV7-3	.	many
TGTGCCAGTAGTGCTCGGGGACGACAGCCCCAGCATTTT	CASSARGRQPQHF	TRBJ1-5	TRBV19	.	.
TGCGCCAGCAGCCAAGGGCCGTACCCAAGGTCCTACGAGCAGTACTTC	CASSQGPYPRSYEQYF	TRBJ2-7	TRBV4-1	.	.
TGTGCCAGCAGCTTATCAAGAGGACAGGGGTTAGAGCAGTACTTC	CASSLSRGQGLEQYF	TRBJ2-7	TRBV7-8	TRBD1	.
TGTGCCAGCAGCTTTTCTAGCGGGGGGCGTGGAAGAGGAGAAACCGGGGAGCTGTTTTTT	CASSFSSGGRGRGETGELFF	TRBJ2-2	TRBV7-9	TRBD2	.
TGTGCCAGCAGCTTACCGGGACGGTCAAGCACTGAAGCTTTCTTT	CASSLPGRSSTEAFF	TRBJ1-1	TRBV7-3	.	.
TGCGCCAGCAGCTTAGGGGGGCCACCCTACAATGAGCAGTTCTTC	CASSLGGPPYNEQFF	TRBJ2-1	TRBV5-1	.	.
TGCAGTGGGGGGGTTAGCCCCGGGGAAGAGACCCAGTACTTC	CSGGVSPGEETQYF	TRBJ2-5	TRBV20-1	.	few
TGCAGTGCTAGGGACACCCGCTACGAGCAGTACTTC	CSARDTRYEQYF	TRBJ2-7	TRBV20-1	.	.
TGTGCCAGCAGAGGGGCCCGACTAGCGGGAGGCCCGACGAGCTCCTACAATGAGCAGTTCTTC	CASRGARLAGGPTSSYNEQFF	TRBJ2-1	TRBV7-2	TRBD2	many
TGTGCCAGCACGGCTCACGGACAAGAGACCCAGTACTTC	CASTAHGQETQYF	TRBJ2-5	TRBV2	.	few
TGTGCCAGCTCACCACCGGCAGGGACAAAGGGCACTGAAGCTTTCTTT	CASSPPAGTKGTEAFF	TRBJ1-1	TRBV18	.	.
TGTGCCAGCAGTTACTCGATGTGGGATACGCAGTATTTT	CASSYSMWDTQYF	TRBJ2-3	TRBV6-5	.	few
TGTGCCAGCAGTTACTCGAGCCGGCAAATTCAAGAGACCCAGTACTTC	CASSYSSRQIQETQYF	TRBJ2-5	TRBV6-5	.	few
TGTGCCAGTAGCCCCGACGGGAGGCCGCAAGAGACCCAGTACTTC	CASSPDGRPQETQYF	TRBJ2-5	TRBV19	TRBD2	.
TGTGCCAGCAGCTGGGACCCCGGAGGTGAGCAGTACTTC	CASSWDPGGEQYF	TRBJ2-7	TRBV7-6	.	few
TGTGCCAGCAGCTTACGGGAGCCTGATACGCAGTATTTT	CASSLREPDTQYF	TRBJ2-3	TRBV7-2	.	few
TGTGCCAGCCTCCGAGGCGGGAACACTGAAGCTTTCTTT	CASLRGGNTEAFF	TRBJ1-1	TRBV12-3/TRBV12-4	.	few
TGTGCCAGCAGCTTAGAAGAGGGGGCGGGCTATGGCTACACCTTC	CASSLEEGAGYGYTF	TRBJ1-2	TRBV7-6	TRBD1	many
TGTGCCAGAAGCTTGATCTCCGTCGGGAAGACAGGGGGAATCCAGCCCCAGCATTTT	CARSLISVGKTGGIQPQHF	TRBJ1-5	TRBV5-3	TRBD1	.
TGTGCCAGCAGCTCGGACAGGTACAATGAGCAGTTCTTC	CASSSDRYNEQFF	TRBJ2-1	TRBV7-9	TRBD1	few
TGTGCCAGCAGCCCTCTCTGGGCAGATACGCAGTATTTT	CASSPLWADTQYF	TRBJ2-3	TRBV7-6	.	few
TGTGCCAGCAGCTTAGCAGGGGGGACGAGCAATCAGCCCCAGCATTTT	CASSLAGGTSNQPQHF	TRBJ1-5	TRBV7-9	.	few
TGTGCCAGCAGAAAGGACACCGGGGAGCTGTTTTTT	CASRKDTGELFF	TRBJ2-2	TRBV6-6	.	.
TGTGCCAGCAGAGAAGCAACAAACACCGGGGAGCTGTTTTTT	CASREATNTGELFF	TRBJ2-2	TRBV11-2	.	.
TGTGCCACCAGTGATTCTAGCGGGTTCTACAATGAGCAGTTCTTC	CATSDSSGFYNEQFF	TRBJ2-1	TRBV24-1	TRBD2	.
TGTGCCAGCAGCGGGGGGACACTATTCTATGGCTACACCTTC	CASSGGTLFYGYTF	TRBJ1-2	TRBV7-9	.	few
TGTGCCAGCAGTTTGACGGGTCTATATAGCAATCAGCCCCAGCATTTT	CASSLTGLYSNQPQHF	TRBJ1-5	TRBV28	.	few
TGTGCCATCAGTGAGTTAGGGAGCTCCTATAATTCACCCCCCCACTTT	CAISELGSSYNSPPHF	TRBJ1-6	TRBV10-3	.	.
TGTGCCAGCAGCCAAGAGGGCCCGGATAATTCACCCCTCCACTTT	CASSQEGPDNSPLHF	TRBJ1-6	TRBV4-2	.	.
TGTGCCAGCAGCTTTAAGCGGGAGACTAACACCGGGGAGCTGTTTTTT	CASSFKRETNTGELFF	TRBJ2-2	TRBV5-4	TRBD2	.
TGTGCCAGCAGTTGGGGAGTGGGGGCGAACACTGAAGCTTTCTTT	CASSWGVGANTEAFF	TRBJ1-1	TRBV6-6	.	.
TGTGCCAGCAGCTTGGCTGGACCCTCAAATGAGCAGTTCTTC	CASSLAGPSNEQFF	TRBJ2-1	TRBV12-3/TRBV12-4	.	few
TGCGCCAGCAGCCAATCGGGGACCTTCTACAATGAGCAGTTCTTC	CASSQSGTFYNEQFF	TRBJ2-1	TRBV4-1	.	once
TGTGCCAGCAGCCTAACGGGGGGGCCAGAGACCCAGTACTTC	CASSLTGGPETQYF	TRBJ2-5	TRBV7-3	TRBD2	few
TGTGCCAGCACCCGGGACAGGGAGCAGTATTTT	CASTRDREQYF	TRBJ2-3	TRBV3-1	TRBD1	few
TGTGCCAGCAGTGCAACCCGGATTAGAAACACCATATATTTT	CASSATRIRNTIYF	TRBJ1-3	TRBV6-1	.	few
TGCGCCAGCAGCTTTCAGAGGAGCGGGAGGGTCAATGAGCAGTTCTTC	CASSFQRSGRVNEQFF	TRBJ2-1	TRBV5-1	TRBD2	.
TGTGCCAGCAGCCCCGGAGGCAGACAGCAGCCCCAGCATTTT	CASSPGGRQQPQHF	TRBJ1-5	TRBV7-8	.	many
TGTGCCAGCAGCAACACCCCCGCTAGCGGGAGCTACGAGCAGTACTTC	CASSNTPASGSYEQYF	TRBJ2-7	TRBV7-2	TRBD2	.
TGTGCCAGCAGTGTTAGTGCACCAAATACCTACGAGCAGTACTTC	CASSVSAPNTYEQYF	TRBJ2-7	TRBV2	.	few
TGTGCCAGCAGCTTAACGTGGTCTAGCGGGAGGACGTACAATGAGCAGTTCTTC	CASSLTWSSGRTYNEQFF	TRBJ2-1	TRBV7-3	TRBD2	.